The 18 T cell receptor beta chains listed next were all sequenced from one sample in a study of radiotherapy plus CTLA-4 blockade in lung cancer. Repertoires were generated with immunoSEQ multiplex PCR, while TCRdb's copy carries only in-frame clones and drops some. The data show tens of thousands of clones, about 68% seen once. The specimen was peripheral blood, collected from a patient treated with radiotherapy plus ipilimumab. The receptors come from a human donor with non-small cell lung cancer who had stable disease on radiotherapy plus ipilimumab.

J is TRBJ1-5 and V is TRBV15, with 7 bases lining up with TRBD1. Unmatched junction bases numbered 7, after V lost 0 bases and J lost 8 bases. The CDR3 is 15 residues long. Looked up from germline, CDR1 is LNHNV and CDR2 is YYDKDF (reference sequence). The CDR3 sequence is CATSRDWTGFKPQHF. CDR3 nucleotides: TGTGCCACCAGCAGAGATTGGACAGGATTTAAGCCCCAGCATTTT. The full variable domain, rest sourced from reference TRBV15 and TRBJ1-5, is DAMVIQNPRYQVTQFGKPVTLSCSQTLNHNVMYWYQQKSSQAPKLLFHYYDKDFNNEADTPDNFQSRRPNTSFCFLDIRSPGLGDTAMYLCATSRDWTGFKPQHFGDGTRLSIL.

This clone appeared a few times. This rearrangement joins TRBV5-8 to TRBJ1-5; the D gene is possibly TRBD1 (5 bases). The length of the CDR3 is 16 residues. The V gene's germline CDR1 is SGHTS and CDR2 YDEGEE. V shed 4 bases and J shed 4 bases, with 18 bases lying between them. DNA for the CDR3: TGTGCCAGCAGCCCTACGACGAGGGGTGCAAATCAGCCCCAGCATTTT. Protein sequence: CASSPTTRGANQPQHF.

This clone was seen a few times. This chain links TRBV5-1 with TRBJ2-3, with D unresolved. In germline, CDR1 is SGHRS, CDR2 YFSETQ. This CDR3 is built from 12 residues. Trimming took off 4 bases at V and 2 bases at J, with 5 bases between the two ends. The CDR3 coding sequence is TGCGCCAGCAGCATCCTCACAGATACGCAGTATTTT. This gives the protein CASSILTDTQYF.

CDR3 amino acids: CASRQTGENTEAFF. The DNA for the CDR3 is TGCGCCAGCAGGCAGACAGGGGAGAACACTGAAGCTTTCTTT. The rearrangement uses TRBV5-1 and TRBJ1-1; 8 bases are shared with TRBD1. The length of the CDR3 is 14 residues. Trimming removed 5 bases from V and 1 base from J; junction bases left unmatched: 4. The germline gives CDR1 SGHRS, CDR2 YFSETQ.

The chain has TRBV4-3 and TRBJ2-6; 10 nucleotides match TRBD1. The germline V gene encodes CDR1 LGHNA and CDR2 YSLEER. The CDR3 is 18 residues long. With V trimmed by 3 bases and J by 0 bases, 5 bases remained unmatched. In nucleotides, the CDR3 is TGCGCCAGCAGCCAGTTGGGGACAGGGGCCTCTGGGGCCAACGTCCTGACTTTC. Translating gives CASSQLGTGASGANVLTF.

The rearrangement uses TRBV9 and TRBJ1-1; D possibly corresponds to TRBD1 (5 bases). The CDR3 consists of 16 residues. V lost 2 bases and J 4 bases, leaving 18 bases between the germline ends. Germline CDR1 is SGDLS and CDR2 is YYNGEE. The CDR3 nucleotides read TGTGCCAGCAGCGTGGGGGACTTCTCCCGGGGCACTGAAGCTTTCTTT. It encodes CASSVGDFSRGTEAFF.

This clone was detected only a few times. The V gene is TRBV5-8, the J gene TRBJ2-5; D is ambiguous. The CDR3 is 12 amino acids. Deletions cut 3 bases from V and 5 bases from J, with 8 bases between. CDR1 is SGHTS and CDR2 is YDEGEE in the germline V gene. CDR3 residues: CASSWPRETQYF. Here the CDR3 DNA reads TGTGCCAGCAGCTGGCCCAGGGAGACCCAGTACTTC.

The chain uses TRBV9 and TRBJ1-1; 8 bases match TRBD1. Trimming at V came to 4 bases and at J to 1 base, leaving 12 bases not matched to a gene. CDR3 length: 17 amino acids. Germline CDR1 and CDR2: SGDLS and YYNGEE. The CDR3 DNA is TGTGCCAGCAGCCCCGACAGGGGAAGTTTTCCGAACACTGAAGCTTTCTTT. Residues: CASSPDRGSFPNTEAFF. Using reference TRBV9 and TRBJ1-1 for the parts outside the CDR3, the full variable domain is DSGVTQTPKHLITATGQRVTLRCSPRSGDLSVYWYQQSLDQGLQFLIQYYNGEERAKGNILERFSAQQFPDLHSELNLSSLELGDSALYFCASSPDRGSFPNTEAFFGQGTRLTVV.

V and J are TRBV6-6 and TRBJ2-7; D gene ambiguous. Trimming took off 1 base at V and 6 bases at J, with 13 bases between the two ends. This CDR3 is 14 amino acids long. CDR1 and CDR2 (germline): MNHNY, SVGAGI (reference sequence). The CDR3 nucleotides read TGTGCCAGCAGTTACTGGTCAGCCTCTCGCGAGCAGTACTTC. As protein: CASSYWSASREQYF.

This chain joins TRBV10-2 and TRBJ1-5; unclear D gene. V lost 2 bases and J 9 bases, leaving 8 bases between the germline ends. The CDR3 has 12 amino acids. CDR1 and CDR2 from the germline V gene are WSHSY and SAAADI. CDR3 protein: CASSETDGPQHF. The CDR3 region has the DNA TGCGCCAGCAGTGAGACTGACGGGCCCCAGCATTTT.

V and J are TRBV9 and TRBJ1-4; 7 nucleotides agree with TRBD1. V lost 4 bases and J lost 0; bases outside the gene matches: 6. The CDR3 has 16 amino acids. The germline gives CDR1 SGDLS, CDR2 YYNGEE. CDR3 in amino acids: CASSRGQAATNEKLFF. The CDR3 DNA follows: TGTGCCAGCAGCCGCGGACAGGCCGCAACTAATGAAAAACTGTTTTTT.

The rearrangement uses TRBV6-4 and TRBJ1-1; D gene uncertain. This CDR3 contains 13 residues. CDR1 and CDR2 from the germline V gene are MRHNA and SNTAGT. The V gene lost 0 bases and the J gene lost 6 bases, with 8 bases spanning the gap. The CDR3: CASSDSIGPEAFF. DNA of the CDR3: TGTGCCAGCAGTGACTCGATTGGCCCTGAAGCTTTCTTT.

The chain has TRBV27 and TRBJ2-3; D ambiguous. Germline-derived CDR1 and CDR2 are MNHEY and SMNVEV (reference sequence). V lost 3 bases and J lost 4, with 14 bases in between. The CDR3 runs to 15 residues. The CDR3 DNA follows: TGTGCCAGCAGTTTTAGCCAGAGAGGCCCAGATACGCAGTATTTT. Its translation: CASSFSQRGPDTQYF.

The rearrangement joins TRBV5-1 to TRBJ2-3; possibly TRBD1 or TRBD2 for D (6 bases each). Per the germline V gene, CDR1 is SGHRS and CDR2 is YFSETQ. The CDR3 length is 15 residues. Deletions cut 3 bases from V and 0 bases from J, with 11 bases between. CDR3 region: CASSYQGTSTDTQYF. As DNA, the CDR3 is TGCGCCAGCAGCTATCAGGGGACTAGCACAGATACGCAGTATTTT.

CDR3 sequence reads: CASSLGQGAGDTQYF. CDR3 nucleotides: TGCGCCAGCAGCCTCGGACAGGGGGCAGGAGATACGCAGTATTTT. This rearrangement joins TRBV4-1 to TRBJ2-3; 11 nucleotides align to TRBD1. The CDR3 spans 15 residues. Trimming cost V 4 bases and J 5 bases; bases outside gene matches: 5. From germline, CDR1 is MGHRA and CDR2 YSYEKL.

The chain is built from TRBV4-3 and TRBJ1-4; 9 bases agree with TRBD1. Germline CDR1 and CDR2: LGHNA and YSLEER. Trimming cost V 3 bases and J 4 bases; bases outside gene matches: 6. This CDR3 has 16 residues. The CDR3 coding sequence is TGCGCCAGCAGCCAGGGACAGGGCTTGGTTAATGAAAAACTGTTTTTT. This sequence encodes CASSQGQGLVNEKLFF.

The chain employs TRBV11-2 and TRBJ2-2, with TRBD2 as a possible D gene (5 bases). CDR1 and CDR2 (germline): SGHAT, FQNNGV. Between the trimmed V and J ends, which lost 3 bases and 6 bases, there was a span of 14 bases. This CDR3 is built from 15 residues. The CDR3 protein is CASSFSWGSAGELFF. CDR3 in DNA: TGTGCCAGCAGCTTTAGTTGGGGTAGCGCCGGGGAGCTGTTTTTT.

The CDR3 sequence: CASRQGGSYNSPLHF. The CDR3, as DNA: TGTGCCAGCAGGCAGGGGGGCTCCTATAATTCACCCCTCCACTTT. V gene TRBV28 combines with J gene TRBJ1-6, with 7 nucleotides matching TRBD1. Looked up from germline, CDR1 is MDHEN and CDR2 is SYDVKM. The CDR3 runs 15 residues. The junction had 2 bases not matched to a gene; V was cut back by 6 bases and J by 0 bases.